Listed below are T cell receptor beta chains from one sample, sequenced in a study of CD8+ T cells in alopecia areata. The method was immunoSEQ multiplex PCR; TCRdb's version includes in-frame clones alone and lacks a portion of them. The sample includes about 120,000 clones, roughly 60% seen only once; the top ten take 25% to 30%. The sample here was CD8+ T cells sorted from blood, taken at week 4, from a patient treated with tofacitinib. These receptors all stem from a human donor with alopecia areata. Each CDR3 is given with its conserved first and last residue. Each record gives: D gene, J gene, V gene, clone size, CDR3 DNA, CDR3 protein. The D gene is left open where the match is weak. Clone size is given for some rows only: seen once, a few or many times, or a class if the clone is expanded.

d_call: TRBD1
j_call: TRBJ1-1
v_call: TRBV6-7
clone_size: -
cdr3_nt: TGTGCCAGCGGGACAGGAGTCACTGAAGCTTTCTTT
cdr3_aa: CASGTGVTEAFF

d_call: -
j_call: TRBJ2-3
v_call: TRBV7-2
clone_size: -
cdr3_nt: TGTGCCAGCAGAGAGGGAGCAACAGATACGCAGTATTTT
cdr3_aa: CASREGATDTQYF

d_call: -
j_call: TRBJ1-2
v_call: TRBV2
clone_size: few
cdr3_nt: TGTGCCAGCAGTGATAAGTCAGGACGGGACACCTTC
cdr3_aa: CASSDKSGRDTF

d_call: -
j_call: TRBJ1-1
v_call: TRBV29-1
clone_size: -
cdr3_nt: TGCAGCGTTGAGCCAGATGAAGCTTTCTTT
cdr3_aa: CSVEPDEAFF

d_call: -
j_call: TRBJ1-2
v_call: TRBV14
clone_size: -
cdr3_nt: TGTGCCAGCAGCCAAGTCGGGTTCTATGGCTACACCTTC
cdr3_aa: CASSQVGFYGYTF

d_call: TRBD2
j_call: TRBJ2-3
v_call: TRBV29-1
clone_size: few
cdr3_nt: TGCAGCGTTGAACCAAGTGGGGACTATCGCACAGATACGCAGTATTTT
cdr3_aa: CSVEPSGDYRTDTQYF

d_call: -
j_call: TRBJ1-2
v_call: TRBV29-1
clone_size: -
cdr3_nt: TGCAGCGTTGATCGGGAGGAGGGCTATTATGGCTACACCTTC
cdr3_aa: CSVDREEGYYGYTF

d_call: -
j_call: TRBJ1-2
v_call: TRBV4-3
clone_size: -
cdr3_nt: TGCGCCAGCAGCCAAGAGTCGGGCGGCTATGGCTACACCTTC
cdr3_aa: CASSQESGGYGYTF

d_call: -
j_call: TRBJ1-4
v_call: TRBV30
clone_size: -
cdr3_nt: TGTGCCTGGAGTGGACCAGCAGGAACTAATGAAAAACTGTTTTTT
cdr3_aa: CAWSGPAGTNEKLFF

d_call: TRBD2
j_call: TRBJ2-7
v_call: TRBV4-2
clone_size: few
cdr3_nt: TGTGCCAGCAGCCAAGATCTTGGCGGGGGGGCATCCGAGCAGTACTTC
cdr3_aa: CASSQDLGGGASEQYF

d_call: TRBD2
j_call: TRBJ2-7
v_call: TRBV28
clone_size: -
cdr3_nt: TGTGCCAGCAGAGAGCGGGGGAGTTACGAGCAGTACTTC
cdr3_aa: CASRERGSYEQYF

d_call: TRBD2
j_call: TRBJ2-3
v_call: TRBV5-6
clone_size: -
cdr3_nt: TGTGCCAGCAGGGTTCTAGCGGGGGGCGAGTCTACAGATACGCAGTATTTT
cdr3_aa: CASRVLAGGESTDTQYF

d_call: -
j_call: TRBJ2-3
v_call: TRBV30
clone_size: -
cdr3_nt: TGTGCCTGGGCAGGGGTTGCAAGCACAGATACGCAGTATTTT
cdr3_aa: CAWAGVASTDTQYF

d_call: -
j_call: TRBJ2-7
v_call: TRBV23-1
clone_size: -
cdr3_nt: TGCGCCAGCAGTCAATCCACGGGGTCCTACGAGCAGTACTTC
cdr3_aa: CASSQSTGSYEQYF

d_call: -
j_call: TRBJ2-7
v_call: TRBV7-8
clone_size: -
cdr3_nt: TGTGCCAGCAGCTTAGCGACGGCACCTTCGGTAGAGCAGTACTTC
cdr3_aa: CASSLATAPSVEQYF

d_call: TRBD2
j_call: TRBJ2-3
v_call: TRBV5-1
clone_size: few
cdr3_nt: TGCGCCAGCAGCTCACTAGCGGGGGAAACAGATACGCAGTATTTT
cdr3_aa: CASSSLAGETDTQYF

d_call: -
j_call: TRBJ2-7
v_call: TRBV30
clone_size: -
cdr3_nt: TGTGCCTGGAGCGGGGGACTCTCCTACGAGCAGTACTTC
cdr3_aa: CAWSGGLSYEQYF

d_call: -
j_call: TRBJ2-3
v_call: TRBV7-9
clone_size: -
cdr3_nt: TGTGCCAGCAGCTTAGCGATGAGGGGAGATACGCAGTATTTT
cdr3_aa: CASSLAMRGDTQYF

d_call: -
j_call: TRBJ2-7
v_call: TRBV11-1
clone_size: -
cdr3_nt: TGTGCCAGCAGCTCAGCCAGGGGATACGAGCAGTACTTC
cdr3_aa: CASSSARGYEQYF

d_call: TRBD1
j_call: TRBJ2-2
v_call: TRBV29-1
clone_size: few
cdr3_nt: TGCAGCGTGCACCGGGACAGGGGGCATCCCGGGGAGCTGTTTTTT
cdr3_aa: CSVHRDRGHPGELFF

d_call: -
j_call: TRBJ1-5
v_call: TRBV4-1
clone_size: -
cdr3_nt: TGCGCCAGCAGCCAAGGAACAACGTCTCTGAATCAGCCCCAGCATTTT
cdr3_aa: CASSQGTTSLNQPQHF

d_call: TRBD1
j_call: TRBJ2-7
v_call: TRBV27
clone_size: -
cdr3_nt: TGTGCCAGCAGTCCAAAGACAGGGGCCCTACCTTCCTACGAGCAGTACTTC
cdr3_aa: CASSPKTGALPSYEQYF

d_call: -
j_call: TRBJ1-2
v_call: TRBV13
clone_size: -
cdr3_nt: TGTGCCAGCAGCCCAGGGGTTGCCTATGGCTACACCTTC
cdr3_aa: CASSPGVAYGYTF

d_call: -
j_call: TRBJ2-7
v_call: TRBV30
clone_size: -
cdr3_nt: TGTGCCTGGAGTGAAGTAGGGATATTAACCTACGAGCAGTACTTC
cdr3_aa: CAWSEVGILTYEQYF

d_call: TRBD1
j_call: TRBJ2-7
v_call: TRBV6-5
clone_size: -
cdr3_nt: TGTGCCAGCAGTTACTTTCGGGACAGGGAGTCCTACGAGCAGTACTTC
cdr3_aa: CASSYFRDRESYEQYF

d_call: -
j_call: TRBJ1-1
v_call: TRBV30
clone_size: -
cdr3_nt: TGTGCCTGGAGTGTACCCTTGAACACTGAAGCTTTCTTT
cdr3_aa: CAWSVPLNTEAFF

d_call: -
j_call: TRBJ1-2
v_call: TRBV30
clone_size: -
cdr3_nt: TGTGCCTGGGAGTCAGGCAGGGAAGGACTAGGTGGCTACACCTTC
cdr3_aa: CAWESGREGLGGYTF

d_call: TRBD1
j_call: TRBJ2-7
v_call: TRBV29-1
clone_size: -
cdr3_nt: TGCAGCGTTGAGGGACAGGGAGAATCCTACGAGCAGTACTTC
cdr3_aa: CSVEGQGESYEQYF

d_call: -
j_call: TRBJ2-7
v_call: TRBV7-6
clone_size: -
cdr3_nt: TGTGCCAGCAGCCTCGACCCATACGAGCAGTACTTC
cdr3_aa: CASSLDPYEQYF

d_call: TRBD2
j_call: TRBJ2-7
v_call: TRBV13
clone_size: once
cdr3_nt: TGTGCCAGCAGCTTAGAACTAGCGGGATCCTACGAGCAGTACTTC
cdr3_aa: CASSLELAGSYEQYF

d_call: -
j_call: TRBJ1-2
v_call: TRBV30
clone_size: few
cdr3_nt: TGTGCCTGGAGTGTGCCCCCGCGAGAGGGTCTAGGCTACACCTTC
cdr3_aa: CAWSVPPREGLGYTF

d_call: -
j_call: TRBJ2-5
v_call: TRBV7-9
clone_size: -
cdr3_nt: TGTGCCAGCAGCTTAGGCAAGGAGACCCAGTACTTC
cdr3_aa: CASSLGKETQYF

d_call: -
j_call: TRBJ1-6
v_call: TRBV30
clone_size: -
cdr3_nt: TGTGCCTGGAGTGATGGGGTTGGAGGAAATTCACCCCTCCACTTT
cdr3_aa: CAWSDGVGGNSPLHF

d_call: -
j_call: TRBJ2-3
v_call: TRBV7-9
clone_size: -
cdr3_nt: TGTGCCAGCAGCGACCTACCGGGTCGCACAGATACGCAGTATTTT
cdr3_aa: CASSDLPGRTDTQYF

d_call: -
j_call: TRBJ2-4
v_call: TRBV21-1
clone_size: few
cdr3_nt: TGTGCCAGCAGCTACCCGGGGTCGGTTGTCAAAAACATTCAGTACTTC
cdr3_aa: CASSYPGSVVKNIQYF

d_call: -
j_call: TRBJ2-7
v_call: TRBV25-1
clone_size: -
cdr3_nt: TGTGCCAGCAGTGAATATGTAGGTGAGCAGTACTTC
cdr3_aa: CASSEYVGEQYF

d_call: TRBD2
j_call: TRBJ2-2
v_call: TRBV29-1
clone_size: few
cdr3_nt: TGCAGCGTTGAAGCGGACAGCGGGGGGAACACCGGGGAGCTGTTTTTT
cdr3_aa: CSVEADSGGNTGELFF

d_call: -
j_call: TRBJ2-6
v_call: TRBV7-7
clone_size: few
cdr3_nt: TGTGCTAGCAGCTTAGGGGGTTCAGGGGCCAACGTCCTGACTTTC
cdr3_aa: CASSLGGSGANVLTF

d_call: -
j_call: TRBJ2-6
v_call: TRBV7-2
clone_size: -
cdr3_nt: TGTGCCAGCAGCGAAGCGTTCTCTGGGGCCAACGTCCTGACTTTC
cdr3_aa: CASSEAFSGANVLTF

d_call: -
j_call: TRBJ1-5
v_call: TRBV29-1
clone_size: few
cdr3_nt: TGCAGCGTCCTGAATCAGCCCCAGCATTTT
cdr3_aa: CSVLNQPQHF

d_call: -
j_call: TRBJ2-7
v_call: TRBV29-1
clone_size: few
cdr3_nt: TGCAGCGCTACCGACCATATGGACAGCTACGAGCAGTACTTC
cdr3_aa: CSATDHMDSYEQYF

d_call: -
j_call: TRBJ2-7
v_call: TRBV13
clone_size: few
cdr3_nt: TGTGCCAGCAGCTTCACCGGGAGTCGTAGCTACGAGCAGTACTTC
cdr3_aa: CASSFTGSRSYEQYF

d_call: TRBD2
j_call: TRBJ2-7
v_call: TRBV2
clone_size: -
cdr3_nt: TGTGCCAGCAGTGAAGCGGGCGGGGGCTCCTACGAGCAGTACTTC
cdr3_aa: CASSEAGGGSYEQYF

d_call: -
j_call: TRBJ2-4
v_call: TRBV7-9
clone_size: -
cdr3_nt: TGTGCCAGCAGCTTAAGTGAGAAGCTAGCCAAAAACATTCAGTACTTC
cdr3_aa: CASSLSEKLAKNIQYF

d_call: -
j_call: TRBJ2-5
v_call: TRBV30
clone_size: -
cdr3_nt: TGTGCCTGGTCACCCTTCCGGACCCCTGGGGAGACCCAGTACTTC
cdr3_aa: CAWSPFRTPGETQYF